These T cell receptor beta chains were read from a single sample in a study of T cells after yellow fever vaccination. TCRdb re-derived calls from the 5' RACE reads in MiXCR, one entry per CDR3 protein. The data show roughly 340,000 distinct CDR3 sequences, approximately 4.2% seen once. Source: PBMCs, taken 5 days after the yellow fever booster vaccination. These receptor sequences come from a man aged 18-30 years who received the YFV17D yellow fever vaccine. CDR3s include the opening cysteine and the closing phenylalanine or tryptophan. D genes are given only for firm matches. Size is omitted from some rows. Given values are once, few, many or a class for expanded clones.

D: -
V: TRBV20-1
J: TRBJ1-4
size: few
CDR3: CSARAERGEKLFF
DNA: TGCAGTGCTAGGGCGGAGAGAGGGGAAAAACTGTTTTTT

D: -
V: TRBV12-3/TRBV12-4
J: TRBJ2-5
size: -
CDR3: CASSLALQGWETQYF
DNA: TGTGCCAGCAGTTTAGCGCTGCAGGGGTGGGAGACCCAGTACTTC

D: -
V: TRBV27
J: TRBJ1-3
size: few
CDR3: CASREGAGFDTGNTIYF
DNA: TGTGCCAGCAGGGAAGGAGCGGGGTTTGATACTGGAAACACCATATATTTT

D: -
V: TRBV4-1
J: TRBJ1-2
size: few
CDR3: CASSQGEQEARHGYTF
DNA: TGCGCCAGCAGCCAAGGCGAGCAAGAGGCTAGGCATGGCTACACCTTC

D: -
V: TRBV20-1
J: TRBJ1-2
size: many
CDR3: CSAPTGRGGYTF
DNA: TGCAGTGCCCCTACAGGGCGTGGGGGCTACACCTTC

D: -
V: TRBV3-1
J: TRBJ2-2
size: -
CDR3: CASSARRRGANTGELFF
DNA: TGTGCCAGCAGCGCGCGACGCCGGGGCGCGAACACCGGGGAGCTGTTTTTT

D: -
V: TRBV28
J: TRBJ2-3
size: -
CDR3: CASSSGISSTDTQYF
DNA: TGTGCCAGCAGTTCCGGGATTTCTAGCACAGATACGCAGTATTTT

D: -
V: TRBV10-3
J: TRBJ2-5
size: few
CDR3: CANGRTQETQYF
DNA: TGTGCCAACGGACGGACCCAAGAGACCCAGTACTTC

D: TRBD2
V: TRBV5-1
J: TRBJ2-3
size: few
CDR3: CASRTFSGGTDTQYF
DNA: TGCGCCAGCCGGACATTTAGCGGGGGAACAGATACGCAGTATTTT

D: -
V: TRBV6-5
J: TRBJ2-3
size: few
CDR3: CATQTPLTDTQYF
DNA: TGTGCCACCCAGACCCCCCTCACAGATACGCAGTATTTT

D: -
V: TRBV7-3
J: TRBJ2-2
size: few
CDR3: CASSLTIGGGEAGELFF
DNA: TGTGCCAGCAGCTTAACGATAGGAGGGGGCGAGGCCGGGGAGCTGTTTTTT

D: -
V: TRBV7-2
J: TRBJ2-3
size: many
CDR3: CASRQSADTQYF
DNA: TGTGCCAGCAGGCAAAGCGCGGATACGCAGTATTTT

D: -
V: TRBV7-3
J: TRBJ1-6
size: few
CDR3: CASSQSLISSPLHF
DNA: TGTGCCAGCAGCCAATCGTTAATTAGTTCACCCCTCCACTTT

D: TRBD1
V: TRBV6-5
J: TRBJ2-1
size: few
CDR3: CASNPTGADEQFF
DNA: TGTGCCAGCAACCCGACAGGGGCAGATGAGCAGTTCTTC

D: -
V: TRBV30
J: TRBJ2-3
size: few
CDR3: CASGLYVPRTDTQYF
DNA: TGTGCCTCCGGACTATACGTGCCCCGCACAGATACGCAGTATTTT

D: TRBD2
V: TRBV20-1
J: TRBJ2-1
size: few
CDR3: CSANRGLGRKFF
DNA: TGCAGTGCTAATCGCGGACTAGGCAGGAAGTTCTTC

D: -
V: TRBV7-6
J: TRBJ2-3
size: -
CDR3: CASSHPPESTVSTDTQYF
DNA: TGTGCCAGCAGCCACCCCCCAGAGTCAACGGTTAGCACAGATACGCAGTATTTT

D: TRBD1
V: TRBV6-1
J: TRBJ2-7
size: -
CDR3: CASSERDRVGEQYF
DNA: TGTGCCAGCAGTGAACGTGACAGGGTGGGCGAGCAGTACTTC

D: -
V: TRBV9
J: TRBJ2-3
size: -
CDR3: CASSVGVMADTQYF
DNA: TGTGCCAGCAGCGTAGGCGTCATGGCGGATACGCAGTATTTT

D: TRBD2
V: TRBV3-1
J: TRBJ2-7
size: many
CDR3: CASSLRLAGSYEQYF
DNA: TGTGCCAGCAGTCTTAGACTAGCGGGGAGCTACGAGCAGTACTTC

D: TRBD1
V: TRBV10-1
J: TRBJ2-1
size: many
CDR3: CATAGTGNGEQFF
DNA: TGCGCCACCGCCGGGACAGGGAACGGTGAGCAGTTCTTC

D: -
V: TRBV12-3/TRBV12-4
J: TRBJ1-5
size: many
CDR3: CASSLGGGLPQHF
DNA: TGTGCCAGCAGTTTGGGGGGAGGTCTGCCCCAGCATTTT

D: -
V: TRBV27
J: TRBJ1-1
size: -
CDR3: CASRPSAGAEAFF
DNA: TGTGCCAGCAGACCGTCAGCCGGCGCTGAAGCTTTCTTT

D: -
V: TRBV20-1
J: TRBJ2-7
size: many
CDR3: CSASRGYEQYF
DNA: TGCAGTGCTAGTCGAGGGTACGAGCAGTACTTC

D: TRBD1
V: TRBV6-5
J: TRBJ2-1
size: few
CDR3: CATGRDSSYNEQFF
DNA: TGTGCCACCGGACGGGACAGCTCCTACAATGAGCAGTTCTTC